Reported below is one T cell receptor (beta chain). Its target is not known. Germline-derived CDR1 and CDR2 are MNHEY and SMNVEV (reference sequence). The ends lost 6 bases at V and 3 bases at J; junction bases unmatched: 8. CDR3 length: 15 amino acids. The data stem from a study of T cell responses to AZD1222 COVID-19 vaccine. Findings of the study overall: Every sample of the repertoires postdated the peak T cell response.

TCRdb's table, derived via immunoSEQ multiplex PCR, lists solely in-frame clones and lacks some. The sample consists of approximately 140,000 clones, 80% to 95% of them appearing once. Sequenced material: peripheral blood, taken 28 days after the second AZD1222 dose. This TCR was sampled from an adult who received the AZD1222 COVID-19 vaccine. The chain employs TRBV27 and TRBJ2-1; 7 positions match TRBD2. For the CDR3, the DNA is TGTGCCAGCAGAACAACTAGCGCCTACTACAATGAGCAGTTCTTC. As protein: CASRTTSAYYNEQFF.